This is a list of T cell receptor beta chains from one sample in a study of human T cells and chemical hapten exposure. From the reads, TCRdb called clonotypes with MiXCR, one entry per CDR3 protein. The table shows about 120,000 distinct CDR3 sequences, with about 8.9% occurring only once. Sequencing was carried out using whole blood. The receptor source for this set is a human donor in good health. Some clones in this sample may be carry-over from other donors' samples. CDR3s include the opening cysteine and the closing phenylalanine or tryptophan. A D gene is named only where the DNA matches it firmly. The size field is filled for only some rows; it gives once, few, many or a size class.

j_call clone_size v_call cdr3_length d_call cdr3_aa cdr3_nt
TRBJ1-1 few TRBV13 15 . CASSLDGLSVSEAFF TGTGCCAGCAGCTTAGACGGACTGTCAGTTTCTGAAGCTTTCTTT
TRBJ2-5 . TRBV5-6 13 . CASSFTGLETQYF TGTGCCAGCAGCTTTACAGGGCTCGAGACCCAGTACTTC
TRBJ1-1 many TRBV5-1 14 . CASSPDRPNTEAFF TGCGCCAGCAGCCCGGACAGACCGAACACTGAAGCTTTCTTT
TRBJ2-3 . TRBV24-1 16 . CATSDSYTDFTDTQYF TGTGCCACCAGTGATTCTTACACGGACTTCACAGATACGCAGTATTTT
TRBJ2-1 . TRBV5-1 13 . CASSLVEVGEQFF TGCGCCAGCAGCTTGGTAGAGGTTGGGGAGCAGTTCTTC
TRBJ2-7 . TRBV12-3/TRBV12-4 13 TRBD1 CASRPGGVYEQYF TGTGCCAGCAGGCCAGGGGGAGTCTACGAGCAGTACTTC
TRBJ2-1 few TRBV6-1 14 TRBD1 CASRGQGPYNEQFF TGTGCCAGCAGGGGACAGGGGCCCTACAATGAGCAGTTCTTC
TRBJ2-2 . TRBV29-1 15 . CSVSFVTVNTGELFF TGCAGCGTTTCCTTTGTGACAGTTAACACCGGGGAGCTGTTTTTT
TRBJ2-5 few TRBV2 13 . CASSAHNQETQYF TGTGCCAGCAGTGCCCATAACCAAGAGACCCAGTACTTC
TRBJ2-7 few TRBV10-2 13 . CASSPTGTYEQYF TGCGCCAGCAGCCCGACGGGGACCTACGAGCAGTACTTC
TRBJ2-1 few TRBV12-3/TRBV12-4 14 TRBD2 CASSLSSGPPEQFF TGTGCCAGCAGTTTGTCTAGCGGGCCACCTGAGCAGTTCTTC
TRBJ2-7 few TRBV19 14 . CASSRNGKTYEQYF TGTGCCAGTAGTCGAAACGGGAAAACCTACGAGCAGTACTTC
TRBJ2-7 few TRBV27 15 . CASSLSGQRNYEQYF TGTGCCAGCAGTTTATCAGGGCAGCGAAACTACGAGCAGTACTTC
TRBJ1-1 few TRBV27 14 . CASTPRGPNTEAFF TGTGCCAGCACCCCTCGAGGCCCGAACACTGAAGCTTTCTTT
TRBJ2-3 . TRBV27 15 . CASSTLGPHADTQYF TGTGCCAGCAGCACACTAGGGCCCCATGCGGATACGCAGTATTTT
TRBJ2-1 few TRBV4-1 17 TRBD1 CASSQDSGDRPLDEQFF TGCGCCAGCAGCCAAGATTCGGGGGACAGGCCTTTGGATGAGCAGTTCTTC
TRBJ2-5 many TRBV7-2 16 . CASSLALGRTQETQYF TGTGCCAGCAGCTTAGCGCTCGGGCGGACCCAAGAGACCCAGTACTTC
TRBJ2-3 few TRBV20-1 14 TRBD1 CSAGTGGSRDTQYF TGCAGTGCCGGGACAGGGGGGAGTAGGGATACGCAGTATTTT
TRBJ1-5 . TRBV12-3/TRBV12-4 14 TRBD1 CASSSSRGLQPQHF TGTGCCAGCTCCTCTTCCAGGGGGCTTCAGCCCCAGCATTTT
TRBJ1-4 . TRBV5-4 15 . CASSLGPTTNEKLFF TGTGCCAGCAGCTTGGGGCCTACAACTAATGAAAAACTGTTTTTT
TRBJ1-1 few TRBV3-1 14 . CASSQDLRYTEAFF TGTGCCAGCAGCCAAGATTTAAGGTACACTGAAGCTTTCTTT
TRBJ1-2 many TRBV6-5 13 . CASSGGGWNGYTF TGTGCCAGCAGTGGGGGGGGGTGGAACGGCTACACCTTC
TRBJ2-4 . TRBV11-2 15 . CASSGSEIAKNIQYF TGTGCCAGCAGCGGTTCAGAAATAGCCAAAAACATTCAGTACTTC
TRBJ1-5 few TRBV12-5 17 TRBD1 CASGFLLGQVGNQPQHF TGTGCTAGTGGTTTCCTCCTCGGACAGGTGGGCAATCAGCCCCAGCATTTT
TRBJ1-4 few TRBV19 14 . CASTIERSNEKLFF TGTGCCAGTACAATTGAGAGATCTAATGAAAAACTGTTTTTT
TRBJ1-3 many TRBV24-1 14 . CATINTGAGNTIYF TGTGCCACCATCAATACGGGAGCTGGAAACACCATATATTTT
TRBJ1-1 many TRBV20-1 14 . CSAITPGANTEAFF TGCAGTGCTATTACCCCGGGGGCGAACACTGAAGCTTTCTTT
TRBJ2-5 many TRBV25-1 14 . CASRMRGSQETQYF TGTGCCAGCAGGATGAGGGGGTCCCAAGAGACCCAGTACTTC
TRBJ1-2 many TRBV5-4 14 . CASSLDGGSYGYTF TGTGCCAGCAGCTTGGATGGGGGGTCCTATGGCTACACCTTC
TRBJ1-2 many TRBV4-3 15 TRBD1 CASSQPGQGLGGYTF TGCGCCAGCAGCCAGCCGGGACAGGGGCTGGGTGGCTACACCTTC
TRBJ2-7 many TRBV6-1 12 . CASRKDTLEQYF TGTGCCAGCAGAAAGGACACCTTGGAGCAGTACTTC
TRBJ1-4 many TRBV7-8 14 . CASSLGDLGEKLFF TGTGCCAGCAGCTTAGGGGACTTGGGGGAAAAACTGTTTTTT
TRBJ1-6 few TRBV7-2 16 . CASSLRESSYNSPLHF TGTGCCAGCAGCTTACGGGAGAGCTCCTATAATTCACCCCTCCACTTT
TRBJ1-2 few TRBV10-3 15 TRBD1 CAISEGTGEAYGYTF TGTGCCATCAGTGAGGGGACAGGGGAAGCCTATGGCTACACCTTC
TRBJ2-5 . TRBV20-1 13 . CSARTGGGKDQYF TGCAGTGCTAGGACAGGTGGGGGTAAGGACCAGTACTTC
TRBJ2-5 . TRBV7-9 14 . CASATSGTVETQYF TGTGCCAGCGCTACTTCCGGGACGGTCGAGACCCAGTACTTC
TRBJ2-2 . TRBV6-4 14 TRBD1 CASRVDRAPGELFF TGTGCCAGCAGAGTGGACAGGGCCCCCGGGGAGCTGTTTTTT
TRBJ1-1 many TRBV30 13 . CAWSVLGGGEAFF TGTGCCTGGAGTGTACTTGGAGGGGGAGAAGCTTTCTTT
TRBJ2-3 . TRBV3-1 15 . CASSQEQGSTDTQYF TGTGCCAGCAGCCAAGAACAGGGAAGCACAGATACGCAGTATTTT
TRBJ2-7 . TRBV5-1 16 . CASSLFLDSPFYEQYF TGCGCCAGCAGCTTGTTCCTGGACAGCCCCTTCTACGAGCAGTACTTC
TRBJ1-1 few TRBV6-6 15 . CASTPPGSMNTEAFF TGTGCCAGCACCCCCCCGGGGTCTATGAACACTGAAGCTTTCTTT
TRBJ2-1 few TRBV29-1 16 TRBD2 CSVDYPTSGEYNEQFF TGCAGCGTTGACTATCCCACTAGCGGGGAATACAATGAGCAGTTCTTC
TRBJ2-7 many TRBV10-1 16 TRBD1 CASSGLGQGSTYEQYF TGCGCCAGCAGTGGTCTGGGACAGGGGTCGACCTACGAGCAGTACTTC
TRBJ2-7 few TRBV12-3/TRBV12-4 14 . CASSFNGGTYEQYF TGTGCCAGCAGTTTTAACGGAGGAACCTACGAGCAGTACTTC
TRBJ2-5 few TRBV7-9 15 TRBD2 CASSTLAGVEETQYF TGTGCCAGCAGCACACTAGCGGGAGTTGAGGAGACCCAGTACTTC
TRBJ2-7 many TRBV7-6 16 . CASTLNPDGGSYEQYF TGTGCCAGCACCCTAAATCCCGACGGGGGTAGCTACGAGCAGTACTTC
TRBJ2-5 few TRBV4-3 16 TRBD1 CASSQSPQGIQETQYF TGCGCCAGCAGCCAATCCCCACAGGGGATCCAAGAGACCCAGTACTTC
TRBJ2-5 few TRBV6-1 16 TRBD1 CASRGPGQGAGETQYF TGTGCCAGCAGGGGTCCGGGACAGGGGGCGGGAGAGACCCAGTACTTC
TRBJ2-7 few TRBV5-1 16 . CASSLSPGEYSYEQYF TGCGCCAGCAGCTTATCCCCAGGGGAATACTCCTACGAGCAGTACTTC
TRBJ2-7 many TRBV4-3 13 TRBD2 CASSQTTSHEQYF TGCGCCAGCAGCCAAACGACTAGCCACGAGCAGTACTTC
TRBJ2-7 . TRBV6-2/TRBV6-3 13 . CASSSTGQGEQYF TGTGCCAGCAGTTCGACAGGACAAGGCGAGCAGTACTTC
TRBJ2-2 few TRBV11-2 14 TRBD1 CASSLTGYTGELFF TGTGCCAGCAGCTTGACAGGGTACACCGGGGAGCTGTTTTTT
TRBJ1-2 . TRBV20-1 13 TRBD1 CSANQDRNYGYTF TGCAGTGCTAACCAGGACAGGAACTATGGCTACACCTTC
TRBJ1-6 many TRBV12-3/TRBV12-4 12 . CASSLEGSPLHF TGTGCCAGCAGTTTAGAAGGTTCACCCCTCCACTTT
TRBJ2-5 many TRBV3-1 16 . CASSQTLRGNQETQYF TGTGCCAGCAGCCAAACGCTCCGCGGGAACCAAGAGACCCAGTACTTC
TRBJ2-7 many TRBV27 15 TRBD1 CASSFLTGPSYEQYF TGTGCCAGCAGTTTCTTGACAGGGCCCTCCTACGAGCAGTACTTC
TRBJ1-5 many TRBV12-3/TRBV12-4 14 TRBD1 CASSQDRAYQPQHF TGTGCCAGCAGCCAAGACAGGGCGTATCAGCCCCAGCATTTT
TRBJ2-7 . TRBV20-1 15 TRBD2 CSVTSGRGLSYEQYF TGCAGTGTAACTAGCGGGAGGGGGCTTTCCTACGAGCAGTACTTC
TRBJ2-7 . TRBV6-1 14 TRBD1 CASSENRGNYEQYF TGTGCCAGCAGTGAAAACAGGGGTAACTACGAGCAGTACTTC